These 31 T cell receptor beta chains came from one sample sequenced in a study of blood T cells in healthy people across ages. Sample-barcoded 5' priming and a J-beta primer mix drove a second PCR of roughly 6 to 12 cycles. TCRdb reanalysed the 5' RACE reads using MiXCR and keeps one entry per CDR3 protein. The table has approximately 800,000 distinct CDR3 sequences, 20% to 30% seen once; the top ten hold approximately 2.9%. The data also belong to a second study, concerning T cells of mothers and their children.

Sequencing was carried out using blood. The receptor set was obtained from a boy between 10 and 17 years old in good health.

As DNA, the CDR3 is TGCGCCAGCAGCCGGGGTACGGCTAGCGGTGTCTACGAGCAGTACTTC. The encoded protein is CASSRGTASGVYEQYF. This chain uses TRBV4-1 with TRBJ2-5, with 7 bases that match TRBD2. Matching the DNA end better, TRBJ2-7 makes the J call doubtful. The CDR3 is made up of 16 amino acids. CDR1 and CDR2 from the germline V gene are MGHRA and YSYEKL.

The chain links TRBV9 to TRBJ2-7; 8 bases are shared with TRBD1. Germline V gene lookup returns CDR1 SGDLS and CDR2 YYNGEE. The CDR3 is 14 residues long. J was trimmed by 5 bases and V by 4 bases; bases with no gene match: 8. CDR3 nucleotide sequence: TGTGCCAGCAGCCCACAGGGGGGAACCAACGAGCAGTACTTC. Protein sequence: CASSPQGGTNEQYF.

For this clonotype: One junction end does not reproduce the germline sequence, and a read error may be involved. This sequence joins TRBV5-1 and TRBJ1-1, with unresolved D. The CDR3 consists of 11 residues. The germline V gene encodes CDR1 SGHRS and CDR2 YFSETQ. The CDR3 sequence is CASSSGTGAFF. The CDR3 bases are TGCGCCAGCAGCTCAGGCACTGGAGCTTTCTTT.

This clonotype was seen at least ten times. This chain uses TRBV3-1 with TRBJ2-6, with 7 bases fitting TRBD1. The junction had 2 bases not matched to a gene; V was cut back by 4 bases and J by 2 bases. The CDR3 runs to 15 residues. Germline values: CDR1 LGHDT, CDR2 YNNKEL (reference sequence). CDR3 in amino acids: CASSPRGPGANVLTF. The CDR3 bases are TGTGCCAGCAGCCCGAGGGGGCCTGGGGCCAACGTCCTGACTTTC.

This chain links TRBV20-1 with TRBJ1-3; D possibly corresponds to TRBD1 (5 bases). CDR1 DFQATT and CDR2 SNEGSKA come from the germline V gene (reference sequence). V was clipped by 0 bases and J by 2 bases, with 11 bases between them. The CDR3 length is 15 residues. This chain's CDR3 is CSARDFVRAGNTIYF. CDR3 nucleotides: TGCAGTGCTAGAGATTTCGTCAGGGCTGGAAACACCATATATTTT.

The CDR3 reads CASSLEGAPLHF. CDR3 sequence (DNA): TGTGCCAGCAGCTTAGAAGGCGCACCCCTCCACTTT. This chain joins TRBV7-9 and TRBJ1-6; no clear D gene. The V end lost 1 base, the J end lost 11 bases, and 6 bases lay between the germline ends. Per the germline V gene, CDR1 is SEHNR and CDR2 is FQNEAQ (reference sequence). The CDR3 consists of 12 residues.

This clonotype was seen more than once but under ten times. The V call is TRBV7-9, the J call TRBJ1-4; D is ambiguous. This CDR3 is 15 amino acids long. The germline gives CDR1 SEHNR, CDR2 FQNEAQ (reference sequence). V shed 5 bases and J shed 0 bases, with 10 bases lying between them. Here the CDR3 reads CASSEPGATNEKLFF. For the CDR3, the DNA is TGTGCCAGCAGCGAACCTGGGGCAACTAATGAAAAACTGTTTTTT.

This clonotype has just a few counts. The chain combines TRBV5-1 with TRBJ2-5, with 8 nucleotides matching TRBD1. Judging by the DNA end, TRBJ2-7 fits better; the J call may be wrong. There are 14 residues in the CDR3. Germline V gene lookup returns CDR1 SGHRS and CDR2 YFSETQ. The CDR3 loop reads CASSAQGQAYEQYF. The CDR3 DNA reads as TGCGCCAGCAGCGCACAGGGACAGGCCTACGAGCAGTACTTC.

The chain couples TRBV4-1 to TRBJ2-5; 9 bases line up with TRBD1. CDR1 is MGHRA, CDR2 YSYEKL, per germline. J gave up 5 bases and V 5 bases, and 15 bases lay outside the gene matches. The CDR3 consists of 17 residues. The CDR3 loop reads CASSAPLRDRVQETQYF. For the CDR3, the DNA is TGCGCCAGCAGCGCCCCCCTGAGGGACAGGGTCCAGGAGACCCAGTACTTC.

V and J are TRBV25-1 and TRBJ2-1, with 8 nucleotides matching TRBD2. The CDR3 has 15 amino acids. Germline loops: CDR1 MGHDK, CDR2 SYGVNS. V lost 4 bases, J lost 5 bases, and 7 bases stayed unmatched. The CDR3: CASSVNSGVDNEQFF. The CDR3 nucleotides read TGTGCCAGCAGTGTTAATAGCGGGGTGGACAATGAGCAGTTCTTC. The whole variable domain, remainder taken from reference TRBV25-1 and TRBJ2-1, is EADIYQTPRYLVIGTGKKITLECSQTMGHDKMYWYQQDPGMELHLIHYSYGVNSTEKGDLSSESTVSRIRTEHFPLTLESARPSHTSQYLCASSVNSGVDNEQFFGPGTRLTVL.

A few counts support this clonotype. The chain is built from TRBV4-1 and TRBJ2-7; the D gene is possibly TRBD1 (6 bases). The CDR3 has 15 amino acids. The V end was cut by 2 bases, the J end by 0 bases, with 11 bases between. The germline V gene encodes CDR1 MGHRA and CDR2 YSYEKL. DNA for the CDR3: TGCGCCAGCAGCCAAAGGGGGTTCAGCTCCTACGAGCAGTACTTC. This codes for CASSQRGFSSYEQYF.

This clonotype was counted between two and nine times. The chain carries TRBV6-1 and TRBJ2-7; TRBD1 aligns across 8 bases. The CDR3 consists of 11 residues. Germline lookup yields CDR1 MNHNS and CDR2 SASEGT. This CDR3 is CGTGNSNEQYF. CDR3 in DNA: TGTGGGACAGGGAATTCGAACGAGCAGTACTTC.

The chain links TRBV12-3 or TRBV12-4 to TRBJ2-3; 10 bases are shared with TRBD2. The CDR3 has 15 residues. V dropped 6 bases and J dropped 6; count of bases not matched to a gene: 9. The CDR3 DNA reads TGTGCCAGCAGCCGGGCTAGCGGGAGCAGGGATACGCAGTATTTT. The encoded protein is CASSRASGSRDTQYF.

This chain connects TRBV5-1 to TRBJ2-5; D might be TRBD1 (6 bases). CDR1 SGHRS and CDR2 YFSETQ come from the germline V gene. With 5 bases removed from V and 0 bases from J, the gap between germline ends came to 17 bases. The CDR3 is made up of 16 amino acids. For the CDR3, the DNA is TGCGCCAGCAGTTACAGGGCGCCCGAGTACCAAGAGACCCAGTACTTC. Encoded protein: CASSYRAPEYQETQYF.

V usage is TRBV24-1 and J usage is TRBJ2-3; possible D gene TRBD1, 5 bases. V lost 4 bases to trimming and J lost 3 bases, with 10 bases between them. This CDR3 is built from 14 residues. Per the germline V gene, CDR1 is KGHDR and CDR2 is SFDVKD. As DNA, the CDR3 is TGTGCCACCAGTGAAGGGGTTGGAACAGATACGCAGTATTTT. Translated, it gives CATSEGVGTDTQYF.

The chain combines TRBV9 with TRBJ2-3, with D possibly being TRBD2 (5 bases). This CDR3 comprises 14 residues. Germline CDR1 is SGDLS and CDR2 is YYNGEE. Trimming pared 4 bases from V and 1 base from J, leaving 10 bases between. Here the CDR3 reads CASSLGSRTDTQYF. CDR3 in DNA: TGTGCCAGCAGCCTAGGGAGCCGCACAGATACGCAGTATTTT.

This clonotype turned up a few times. The chain recombines TRBV12-3 or TRBV12-4 with TRBJ1-1; no clear D gene. Trimming removed 5 bases at V and 5 bases at J, with 12 bases between. CDR3 length: 13 amino acids. The CDR3 is CASSPGRVTEAFF. In DNA, the CDR3 is TGTGCCAGCAGTCCCGGAAGGGTAACTGAAGCTTTCTTT.

The chain carries TRBV6-2 or TRBV6-3 and TRBJ1-1; 8 bases agree with TRBD1. Germline lookup yields CDR1 MNHEY and CDR2 SVGEGT. The CDR3 totals 15 residues. V shed 5 bases and J 4 bases; nucleotides not matched to a gene: 9. The CDR3 nucleotides read TGTGCCAGCAGTGGCACGGACAGGGTTCGCACTGAAGCTTTCTTT. Amino acid sequence: CASSGTDRVRTEAFF.

The CDR3 here is CASSPWLKFNEQFF. The CDR3 coding sequence is TGTGCCAGCAGCCCCTGGCTCAAGTTCAATGAGCAGTTCTTC. The chain combines TRBV7-9 with TRBJ2-1; D uncertain. The CDR3 consists of 14 residues. Trimming stripped 5 bases from V and 6 bases from J, with 14 bases between. The germline V gene has CDR1 SEHNR and CDR2 FQNEAQ (reference sequence).

This clonotype was observed at least ten times. The gene calls are TRBV2 and TRBJ2-5; tentative D call: TRBD2 (6 bases). V lost 6 bases and J lost 2, with 7 bases in between. Germline V gene lookup returns CDR1 SNHLY and CDR2 FYNNEI. This CDR3 is built from 12 residues. The CDR3 DNA sequence: TGTGCCAGCAGCGGGAGACAAGAGACCCAGTACTTC. This gives the protein CASSGRQETQYF.

The gene calls are TRBV15 and TRBJ2-5, with D maybe TRBD1 (6 bases). The V end was cut by 0 bases, the J end by 1 base, with 9 bases between. Per germline, CDR1 LNHNV and CDR2 YYDKDF (reference sequence). CDR3 length: 15 amino acids. The CDR3: CATSRDQGIQETQYF. The CDR3, as DNA: TGTGCCACCAGCAGAGATCAGGGGATCCAAGAGACCCAGTACTTC.

The chain combines TRBV12-3 or TRBV12-4 with TRBJ2-5; 7 bases match TRBD1. V shed 3 bases and J 3 bases; nucleotides not matched to a gene: 10. This CDR3 is 16 amino acids long. The CDR3 sequence is CASSFGPHRGKETQYF. The CDR3 nucleotides are TGTGCCAGCAGTTTTGGGCCCCACAGGGGTAAAGAGACCCAGTACTTC.

This clonotype was found a few times. The chain joins TRBV7-9 to TRBJ1-2; possibly TRBD1 for D (5 bases). CDR3 size: 16 residues. CDR1 and CDR2 from the germline V gene are SEHNR and FQNEAQ (reference sequence). Trimming shortened V by 7 bases and J by 1 base, and 19 bases separated the two germline ends. CDR3: CASNRQGDQSNYGYTF. CDR3 nucleotides: TGTGCCAGCAACCGCCAAGGGGACCAAAGTAACTATGGCTACACCTTC.

The chain carries TRBV19 and TRBJ2-1, with 12 bases aligning to TRBD2. CDR1 and CDR2 from the germline V gene are LNHDA and SQIVND (reference sequence). The CDR3 length is 14 residues. The ends lost 8 bases at V and 4 bases at J; junction bases unmatched: 3. This chain's CDR3 is CASGLAGRYNEQFF. In nucleotides, the CDR3 is TGTGCCAGTGGACTAGCGGGGAGATACAATGAGCAGTTCTTC.

This clonotype has more than one count but fewer than ten. The chain joins TRBV20-1 to TRBJ1-5; tentatively, D is TRBD1 (5 bases). The ends were cut back, 6 bases at V and 3 bases at J, with 18 bases in the middle. In germline, CDR1 is DFQATT, CDR2 SNEGSKA (reference sequence). This CDR3 comprises 15 residues. CDR3 protein: CSAAVGAEANQPQHF. In nucleotides, the CDR3 is TGCAGTGCGGCGGTAGGGGCCGAGGCCAATCAGCCCCAGCATTTT.

Ten or more counts support this clonotype. The rearrangement uses TRBV28 and TRBJ1-4; 8 positions agree with TRBD1. The CDR3 loop spans 15 amino acids. Germline V gene lookup returns CDR1 MDHEN and CDR2 SYDVKM. V lost 7 bases and J lost 8; bases outside the gene matches: 12. The CDR3 region has the DNA TGTGCCAGCACTAAACCCGGGACAGGCTTCGAAAAACTGTTTTTT. Translated, it gives CASTKPGTGFEKLFF. Filled out from reference TRBV28 and TRBJ1-4, the complete variable domain reads DVKVTQSSRYLVKRTGEKVFLECVQDMDHENMFWYRQDPGLGLRLIYFSYDVKMKEKGDIPEGYSVSREKKERFSLILESASTNQTSMYLCASTKPGTGFEKLFFGSGTQLSVL.

The chain links TRBV20-1 to TRBJ2-3, with TRBD2 matching over 7 bases. The germline V gene encodes CDR1 DFQATT and CDR2 SNEGSKA (reference sequence). J gave up 5 bases and V 2 bases, and 13 bases lay outside the gene matches. The CDR3 loop spans 16 amino acids. The CDR3 loop reads CSARRRAGELGDTQYF. CDR3 DNA sequence: TGCAGTGCTAGACGTCGGGCGGGAGAGTTGGGAGATACGCAGTATTTT.

V usage is TRBV20-1 and J usage is TRBJ1-4; the match to TRBD1 covers 10 bases. The CDR3 sequence is 14 residues long. Unmatched junction bases numbered 2, after V lost 1 base and J lost 6 bases. Germline-derived CDR1 and CDR2 are DFQATT and SNEGSKA (reference sequence). The CDR3 nucleotides read TGCAGTGCTAGAGTTGGGACAGGGGATGAAAAACTGTTTTTT. Translation gives CSARVGTGDEKLFF.

This clonotype was found a few times. The chain employs TRBV12-5 and TRBJ2-1; D call uncertain. V lost 2 bases and J 7 bases, leaving 12 bases between the germline ends. The CDR3 is 14 amino acids. Germline V gives CDR1 LGHNT, CDR2 FRNRAP. CDR3 loop: CASGLPNSFNEQFF. In DNA, the CDR3 is TGTGCTAGTGGTTTGCCGAATTCCTTTAATGAGCAGTTCTTC.

The gene calls are TRBV5-1 and TRBJ2-5; perhaps TRBD2 as D (5 bases). The V and J ends lost 7 bases and 4 bases respectively, with 11 bases between them. The CDR3 is 12 residues long. The germline V gene has CDR1 SGHRS and CDR2 YFSETQ. CDR3 loop: CASCWSGETQYF. CDR3 sequence (DNA): TGCGCCAGCTGCTGGAGCGGAGAGACCCAGTACTTC. Filled out from reference TRBV5-1 and TRBJ2-5, the complete variable domain reads KAGVTQTPRYLIKTRGQQVTLSCSPISGHRSVSWYQQTPGQGLQFLFEYFSETQRNKGNFPGRFSGRQFSNSRSEMNVSTLELGDSALYLCASCWSGETQYFGPGTRLLVL.

The chain couples TRBV11-2 to TRBJ2-5; TRBD2 matches 14 bases. V dropped 5 bases and J dropped 5; count of bases not matched to a gene: 7. CDR3 size: 16 residues. Germline CDR1 and CDR2: SGHAT and FQNNGV. The CDR3 spells CASSRRLAGGPETQYF. CDR3 nucleotide sequence: TGTGCCAGCAGCCGCCGACTAGCGGGGGGGCCGGAGACCCAGTACTTC.